This T cell receptor (beta chain) is drawn from a study of CD8+ T cells in alopecia areata. Across the study: Tofacitinib ran for 6 to 18 months before 6 months off drug.

cDNA serving as the sequencing template came from extracted, reverse transcribed RNA. TCRdb keeps only in-frame clones here, not all; method: immunoSEQ multiplex PCR. The sample has 200,000 to 250,000 clones, roughly 56% seen once. Described treatment: oral pan-JAK inhibitor, 5-10 mg twice daily. Study observations and caveats: Tofacitinib yielded significantly lower scalp clonality and fewer expanded CD8+ clones among the top 100.

Note on this clone: No antigen is known for it.

The CDR3 extends over 13 amino acids. The trim removed 3 bases at V and 8 bases at J, leaving 3 bases unmatched. Germline CDR1 reads LNHNV; CDR2 reads YYDKDF (reference sequence). The source was CD4+ T cells sorted from blood, collected at week 4, from a patient treated with tofacitinib. The chain links TRBV15 to TRBJ1-4, with 7 bases aligning to TRBD1. This receptor was obtained from a human donor with alopecia areata. The CDR3 coding sequence is TGTGCCACCAGCAGGCAGGGGGGCGAAAAACTGTTTTTT. Translation: CATSRQGGEKLFF.